The rows below give T cell receptor beta chains drawn from one sample of a study of cytomegalovirus exposure and HLA in healthy donors. TCRdb's copy holds only in-frame clones and misses some; the assay was immunoSEQ multiplex PCR. The sample includes roughly 170,000 clones, approximately 80% seen only once; the top ten take about 1.3%. Input material: PBMCs. Receptor source: a man aged 25-45 years in good health and CMV-seronegative. CDR3s include the opening cysteine and the closing phenylalanine or tryptophan. The D gene is left open where the match is weak. The size entry is marked missing in some rows and otherwise reads once, few, many or a size class.

cdr3_nt cdr3_aa j_call v_call clone_size d_call
TGTGCCAGCAGTTCGAAGGACAGATTGACAGATACGCAGTATTTT CASSSKDRLTDTQYF TRBJ2-3 TRBV2 NA NA
TGTGCCAGTAATGTAAGAGGCAGCTCATCTTATAGCAATCAGCCCCAGCATTTT CASNVRGSSSYSNQPQHF TRBJ1-5 TRBV19 NA NA
TGTGCCAGCAGTGAATATTCGGGAGAGTACACCGGGGAGCTGTTTTTT CASSEYSGEYTGELFF TRBJ2-2 TRBV25-1 NA NA
TGTGCCAGTAGTTCGACAGGGGACTATGGCTACACCTTC CASSSTGDYGYTF TRBJ1-2 TRBV19 NA TRBD1
TGTGCCAGCAGCCGGACAGGGGAAAGCAATCAGCCCCAGCATTTT CASSRTGESNQPQHF TRBJ1-5 TRBV7-2 NA TRBD1
TGCGCCAGCAGCAATGGACAGTACAATGAGCAGTTCTTC CASSNGQYNEQFF TRBJ2-1 TRBV5-1 NA NA
TGTGCCAGCGGGACTAGCGGGTACTACGAGCAGTACTTC CASGTSGYYEQYF TRBJ2-7 TRBV28 NA TRBD2
TGTGCCAGCAGTGGACACCCCCCACCCGTCTACGAGCAGTACTTC CASSGHPPPVYEQYF TRBJ2-7 TRBV28 NA NA
TGTGCCAGCAGCCTAAGTTCACTCAATCAGCCCCAGCATTTT CASSLSSLNQPQHF TRBJ1-5 TRBV7-8 NA NA
TGTGCCAGCAGCCCGCGGGGGTACCAAGAGACCCAGTACTTC CASSPRGYQETQYF TRBJ2-5 TRBV28 NA TRBD2
TGCGCCAGCAGCCTGTCCCCCACAGATACGCAGTATTTT CASSLSPTDTQYF TRBJ2-3 TRBV5-1 NA NA
TGTGCCAGCAGCTTCAGCACAGATAAAAACATTCAGTACTTC CASSFSTDKNIQYF TRBJ2-4 TRBV7-2 few NA
TGCGCCAGCAGCTGGGGGACTAGCGGGCCCCAAGAGACCCAGTACTTC CASSWGTSGPQETQYF TRBJ2-5 TRBV5-1 few TRBD2
TGTGCCAGCAGCCAAGCGGGGCCGACCACCTACGAGCAGTACTTC CASSQAGPTTYEQYF TRBJ2-7 TRBV7-2 once TRBD2
TGTGCCAGCAGTCAAACGGGCAGGGCACCGAACTATGGCTACACCTTC CASSQTGRAPNYGYTF TRBJ1-2 TRBV7-9 NA NA
TGTGCCAGCAGCTTCGCGTCGGGGGGTAACACCGGGGAGCTGTTTTTT CASSFASGGNTGELFF TRBJ2-2 TRBV7-2 NA TRBD2
TGTGCCACCAAACTCGGGGGTCGGGACTCCGGCGAGCAGTACTTC CATKLGGRDSGEQYF TRBJ2-7 TRBV10-3 NA NA
TGTGCCATCAGTGACCCAACCCGACAGGGGACCTACGAGCAGTACTTC CAISDPTRQGTYEQYF TRBJ2-7 TRBV10-3 few TRBD1
TGTGCCAGCAGCACGCGGACAGCACCCTACGAGCAGTACTTC CASSTRTAPYEQYF TRBJ2-7 TRBV7-2 few NA
TGTGCCAGAGGAGAAACCCAGTACTTC CARGETQYF TRBJ2-5 TRBV5-3 NA NA
TGTGCCAGCAGCTTGTTGGGACAGGCCTACAATGAGCAGTTCTTC CASSLLGQAYNEQFF TRBJ2-1 TRBV5-6 NA TRBD1
TGTGCCAGCAGTTACGACGCGGGTAATGAAAAACTGTTTTTT CASSYDAGNEKLFF TRBJ1-4 TRBV6-5 NA NA
TGTGCCTGGAACGGGGCAGGGGGCTTAGAGACCCAGTACTTC CAWNGAGGLETQYF TRBJ2-5 TRBV30 NA TRBD1
TGCGCCAGCAGCTTGGCCCCGTCCGGGACTAGCGCGTACAATGAGCAGTTCTTC CASSLAPSGTSAYNEQFF TRBJ2-1 TRBV5-1 once TRBD2
TGCGCCAGCAGCTTGCCCCACCGGACTAGCGGGGGCCCTAGCACAGATACGCAGTATTTT CASSLPHRTSGGPSTDTQYF TRBJ2-3 TRBV5-1 NA TRBD2
TGTGCCAGCAGCCAGAGGGACAGGGGGTTCGAGCGGGGATACAATGAGCAGTTCTTC CASSQRDRGFERGYNEQFF TRBJ2-1 TRBV14 NA TRBD1
TGTGCCAGCAGCTCTGAACCTCACAGGGGGAACACTGAAGCTTTCTTT CASSSEPHRGNTEAFF TRBJ1-1 TRBV5-4 NA TRBD1
TGTGCCAGCAGGGACCTGGCGGGGGAAGCGCAGTATTTT CASRDLAGEAQYF TRBJ2-3 TRBV5-4 NA TRBD2
TGTGCCAGCAGCGGGACAGGGCCCTACGAGCAGTACTTC CASSGTGPYEQYF TRBJ2-7 TRBV9 few TRBD1
TGTGCCAGTAGTATACCGGGGGGGGCTTTCTTT CASSIPGGAFF TRBJ1-1 TRBV19 NA NA
TGCAGCGTTGAGACGGTTAGCTCCTACGAGCAGTACTTC CSVETVSSYEQYF TRBJ2-7 TRBV29-1 NA NA
TGTGCCAGCAGTGAAGCCGACAGGACAACTCAGCCCCAGCATTTT CASSEADRTTQPQHF TRBJ1-5 TRBV6-1 NA NA
TGCGCCAGCAGGGGGGACTTGAACACCGGGGAGCTGTTTTTT CASRGDLNTGELFF TRBJ2-2 TRBV10-1 NA NA
TGTGCCAGTACAGTCTCTGGAAACACCATATATTTT CASTVSGNTIYF TRBJ1-3 TRBV19 NA NA
TGTGCCAGCAGCTTAGAAGGGACTAGCGGGGGAGATACGCAGTATTTT CASSLEGTSGGDTQYF TRBJ2-3 TRBV7-2 NA TRBD2
TGTGCCAGCAGCTCTGACAGATATGGCTACACCTTC CASSSDRYGYTF TRBJ1-2 TRBV7-2 once NA
TGTGCCAGCAGTGGGGCCGGGTTTGGATCGGACACCGGGGAGCTGTTTTTT CASSGAGFGSDTGELFF TRBJ2-2 TRBV28 few NA
TGTGCCAGCAGTTACTCCCAGGGTTCTTACTATGGCTACACCTTC CASSYSQGSYYGYTF TRBJ1-2 TRBV6-5 few NA
TGTGCCAGCAGTGCGGACAGGGGACAAGTTGGCTACACCTTC CASSADRGQVGYTF TRBJ1-2 TRBV6-5 NA TRBD1
TGTGCCAGCAGCTTAGGTTCTACCTACGAGCAGTACTTC CASSLGSTYEQYF TRBJ2-7 TRBV13 few NA
TGTGCCATCAGTGGAGCGAACACCGGGGAGCTGTTTTTT CAISGANTGELFF TRBJ2-2 TRBV10-3 once NA
TGTGCCAGCAGCCGTCCACCAGGGGAGCGTGAGCAGTTCTTC CASSRPPGEREQFF TRBJ2-1 TRBV5-5 NA NA
TGTGCCAGCAGCTTGAAAGACCAGGGGGGTGGGAATCAGCCCCAGCATTTT CASSLKDQGGGNQPQHF TRBJ1-5 TRBV11-3 NA TRBD1